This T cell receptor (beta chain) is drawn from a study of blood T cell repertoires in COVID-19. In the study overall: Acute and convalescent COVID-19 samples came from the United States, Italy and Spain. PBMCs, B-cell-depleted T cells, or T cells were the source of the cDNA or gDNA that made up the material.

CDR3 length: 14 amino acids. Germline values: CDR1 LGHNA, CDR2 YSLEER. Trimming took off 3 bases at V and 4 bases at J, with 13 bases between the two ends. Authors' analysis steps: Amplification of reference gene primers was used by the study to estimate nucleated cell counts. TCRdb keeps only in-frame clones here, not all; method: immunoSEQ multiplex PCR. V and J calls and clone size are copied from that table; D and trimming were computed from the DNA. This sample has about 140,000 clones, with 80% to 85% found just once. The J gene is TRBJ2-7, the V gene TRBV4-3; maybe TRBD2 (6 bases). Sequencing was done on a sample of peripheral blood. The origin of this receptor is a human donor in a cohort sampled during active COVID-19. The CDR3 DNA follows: TGCGCCAGCAGCCACTCCACAGGAGGGTACGAGCAGTACTTC. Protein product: CASSHSTGGYEQYF.